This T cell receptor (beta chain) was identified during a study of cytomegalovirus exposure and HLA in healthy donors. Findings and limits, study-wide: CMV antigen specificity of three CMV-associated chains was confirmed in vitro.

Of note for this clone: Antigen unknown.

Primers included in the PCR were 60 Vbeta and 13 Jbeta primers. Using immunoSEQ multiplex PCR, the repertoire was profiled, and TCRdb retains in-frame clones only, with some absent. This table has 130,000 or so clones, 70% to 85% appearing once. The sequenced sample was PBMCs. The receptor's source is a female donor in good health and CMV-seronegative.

The CDR3 region is CASSFMTGSGNTIYF. In DNA, the CDR3 is TGCGCCAGCAGCTTCATGACGGGCTCTGGAAACACCATATATTTT. V and J are TRBV5-1 and TRBJ1-3; the D is unclear. V was cut by 2 bases and J by 0 bases, with 9 bases left in between. The germline CDR1 and CDR2 sequences are SGHRS and YFSETQ. The CDR3 loop spans 15 amino acids.